Listed here is a single TCR beta chain. Its antigen is not identified. V shed 4 bases, J shed 12 bases, and the junction held 14 bases outside the gene matches. This CDR3 comprises 15 residues. Germline CDR1 is MNHEY and CDR2 is SMNVEV (reference sequence). The sample belongs to a study of graft-versus-host responses after intestinal transplantation. Overall study: Once they had received anti-thymocyte globulin induction, all recipients took tacrolimus and steroids for around 3 years.

Sequenced by immunoSEQ multiplex PCR; TCRdb stores in-frame clones only, minus some. This sample has tens of thousands of clones, with 70% to 90% found just once. The TCR sequence derives from a human donor who received an intestinal transplant. The V call is TRBV27, the J call TRBJ2-5; 10 positions agree with TRBD2. Sequencing used unstimulated CD8+ T cells sorted from spleen or lymph node cells, obtained before intestinal transplant. The CDR3 DNA reads as TGTGCCAGCAGTTCTTCCCCCAGCGGGGGGGCACACGAGTACTTC. The encoded protein is CASSSSPSGGAHEYF.